This T cell receptor beta chain was profiled in a study of T cell responses to AZD1222 COVID-19 vaccine (dated by TCRdb to about 2021). For the study in its entirety: TCR sequencing covered over 230 trial participants: about 210 given two doses of AZD1222 and 26 given two doses of MenACWY control vaccine. Trial participants were enrolled into age subgroups of 18-55, 56-69 and 70-plus years, which contained about 160, 30 and 59 TCR-sequenced participants, respectively. The full study reports these points: Nearly half of unique spike-specific TCRs reportedly recognized epitopes outside regions mutated in the B.1.351 and B.1.1.7 variants. Because no day 14 peak-response samples were available, repertoires were characterized only after the peak T cell response. Conclusions about previously exposed vaccinees are limited because only five to seven AZD1222 recipients were SARS-CoV-2 seropositive at baseline. Most participants were white British and females outnumbered males, and the authors suggested that clonal diversity may have been underestimated. In the small 56-69-year group, the increase in depth fell short of significance, most likely because of low power. The whole spike protein was spanned by vaccine-associated CD4 TCRs, and dominant responses were seen in regions 160-218 and 743-854. A significant rise in spike-specific TCR breadth and depth was observed after two AZD1222 doses relative to day 0 and relative to MenACWY recipients.

The CDR3 regions of human TCRbeta chains were subjected to immunosequencing. The original pipeline was this. TCRs in the repertoires were matched against a reference library of SARS-CoV-2-specific TCRs that had been generated with the MIRA antigen-specificity platform. Breadth was defined as the fraction of unique TCRs that were SARS-CoV-2-associated, and depth was defined as the fraction of total T cells that were SARS-CoV-2-associated. Using the MIRA data, every spike-specific TCR was mapped to the spike region that the TCR reacted to and assigned to either a CD4 or a CD8 class. Log10-transformed breadth and depth values were compared by one-way ANOVA with Sidak's multiple comparisons tests. The table was pulled from immuneACCESS by TCRdb, which kept in-frame rearrangements only. Such tables lose some clones; where checked, under half of the loss comes from unresolved V genes, and the rest has no known cause. V and J calls and clone size are given by that table; D and trimming were obtained from the DNA. Counted in this sample were about 140,000 clones; 85% to 90% of them appeared once. The top ten clones comprise under 2% of the sample.

V is clipped by 0 bases and J by 0 bases, and the sequence between their germline boundaries is 6 bases long. From a lookup of the germline V gene (reference sequence), CDR1 and CDR2 are LGHDT and YNNKEL. Inclusive of the bounding cysteine and phenylalanine, the CDR3 is 15 residues long. Only CDR3 DNA is held: 45 bases, read in frame from base 1. In the paper's terms, the time point label means: about 28 days (+/-7) after the second vaccine dose. Because spike-specific TCR depth and breadth did not differ between the two schedules, AZD1222 recipients who got a second dose at roughly 4 weeks were pooled with those who got a second dose at roughly 12 weeks. Vaccinee samples were obtained from the UK trials COV001 and COV002, which included a single-blind randomized controlled phase 2/3 trial of AZD1222 (ChAdOx1 nCoV-19) in healthy adults. Trial participant PBMC samples were collected at day 0 and day 28 after the second dose for TCRbeta chain sequencing.

As concerns this clone: It lacks a known antigen. The input lacks base qualities; no much larger clone sits a single base away.

The sample consisted of peripheral blood, taken 28 days after the second AZD1222 dose. The receptor chain draws on TRBV3-1 (or the pseudogene TRBV3-2) and TRBJ2-4, with TRBD1 as a weak D call on 6 bases. This receptor was identified in an adult who received the AZD1222 COVID-19 vaccine. The bases are TGTGCCAGCAGCCAAGAGACAGGAGCCAAAAACATTCAGTACTTC. It is translated as CASSQETGAKNIQYF.